Shown below are 15 T cell receptor beta chains from a single sample sequenced in a study of CD8+ T cells in alopecia areata. Sequencing used cDNA as its template, made by extracting RNA and reverse transcribing it. Some clones are missing from TCRdb's copy, which holds only in-frame ones; the method was immunoSEQ multiplex PCR. The sample gives 140,000 to 150,000 clones, roughly 64% of which show up once; under 8% is in the top ten. The sample in question was CD4+ T cells sorted from blood, obtained at week 0. These receptors were collected from a human donor with alopecia areata.

The V call is TRBV18, the J call TRBJ1-6; D is ambiguous. Germline V lookup: CDR1 KGHSH, CDR2 LQKENI. The CDR3 consists of 15 residues. Trimming left V 2 bases short and J 2 bases short, with 7 bases between. CDR3 residues: CASSPGRTYNSPLHF. The CDR3 DNA follows: TGTGCCAGCTCACCAGGACGGACCTATAATTCACCCCTCCACTTT.

The table lists this clone with a few counts. This rearrangement joins TRBV6-7 to TRBJ2-5, with a tentative D call TRBD1 (6 bases). TRBV6-7 is designated an ORF whose function remains uncertain. The CDR3 runs 13 residues. The V end was cut by 9 bases, the J end by 2 bases, with 13 bases between. The CDR3 region is CARPTGLQETQYF. The CDR3 DNA is TGTGCCAGGCCTACAGGGTTGCAAGAGACCCAGTACTTC.

V and J are TRBV15 and TRBJ2-7, with 9 bases aligning to TRBD1. Germline V gene lookup returns CDR1 LNHNV and CDR2 YYDKDF (reference sequence). This CDR3 has 14 amino acids. The J segment lost 4 bases and the V segment lost 5 bases, leaving 6 bases of the junction unmatched. Here the CDR3 reads CATSWGQGPYEQYF. Written as DNA, the CDR3 is TGTGCCACCAGCTGGGGACAGGGTCCGTACGAGCAGTACTTC.

This chain uses TRBV18 with TRBJ2-7; D unclear. V was cut by 3 bases and J by 6 bases, with 9 bases left in between. Germline V CDR1 and CDR2: KGHSH, LQKENI. The length of the CDR3 is 12 residues. The CDR3 nucleotides are TGTGCCAGCTCACCGCAGGTCGGCGAGCAGTACTTC. This gives the protein CASSPQVGEQYF.

The gene calls are TRBV5-4 and TRBJ2-3, with a weak D call TRBD2 (6 bases). Trimming stripped 10 bases from V and 1 base from J, with 16 bases between. CDR3 size: 14 residues. Germline V gene data show CDR1 as SGHNT and CDR2 as YYREEE (reference sequence). The DNA of the CDR3 is TGTGCCTATATCCGGGGGAGCGGCACAGATACGCAGTATTTT. This sequence encodes CAYIRGSGTDTQYF.

This clone was seen a few times. The chain combines TRBV14 with TRBJ2-7; 9 bases agree with TRBD1. The CDR3 covers 16 residues. J lost 2 bases, V lost 4 bases, and 9 bases had no gene match. Germline V gene data show CDR1 as SGHDN and CDR2 as FVKESK. As DNA, the CDR3 is TGTGCCAGCAGCCCCATCCCGGGACAGGGAGCCTACGAGCAGTACTTC. Its protein is CASSPIPGQGAYEQYF.

In its sample, this clone was seen a few times. DNA for the CDR3: TGCGCCAGCAGCGTAGGACTAACTGGGGGTACAGATACGCAGTATTTT. Translation: CASSVGLTGGTDTQYF. The rearrangement uses TRBV4-3 and TRBJ2-3; possible D gene TRBD2, 6 bases. Germline-derived CDR1 and CDR2 are LGHNA and YSLEER. V was clipped by 5 bases and J by 3 bases, with 18 bases between them. The CDR3 has 16 residues.

This sequence joins TRBV30 and TRBJ1-1; D is undetermined. The CDR3 consists of 12 residues. V was trimmed by 5 bases and J by 0 bases, leaving 7 bases between them. CDR1 is GTSNPN, CDR2 SVGIG, per germline (reference sequence). The CDR3 region has the DNA TGTGCCTGGCAAACAATGAACACTGAAGCTTTCTTT. Its translation is CAWQTMNTEAFF.

The chain has TRBV4-2 and TRBJ2-5, with D possibly being TRBD2 (7 bases). Trimming removed 1 base from V and 2 bases from J, with 14 bases in between. The germline gives CDR1 LGHNA, CDR2 YNFKEQ. The CDR3 is 16 residues long. The CDR3 nucleotides read TGTGCCAGCAGCCAAGGTGGGGCGGGGGCACAAGAGACCCAGTACTTC. Translation gives CASSQGGAGAQETQYF.

The V and J genes are TRBV5-1 and TRBJ2-2; D is possibly TRBD1 (5 bases). The germline CDR1 and CDR2 sequences are SGHRS and YFSETQ. V lost 0 bases and J 0 bases, leaving 6 bases between the germline ends. This CDR3 region has 15 residues. The DNA for the CDR3 is TGCGCCAGCAGCTTGGGGACACCGAACACCGGGGAGCTGTTTTTT. It is translated as CASSLGTPNTGELFF.

The V call is TRBV29-1, the J call TRBJ2-7; 8 bases are a match to TRBD1. Germline values: CDR1 SQVTM, CDR2 ANQGSEA. The CDR3 consists of 13 residues. Unmatched junction bases numbered 6, after V lost 0 bases and J lost 8 bases. The CDR3 coding sequence is TGCAGCGTTGAAGACCAGGGGGCGAATAAGCAGTACTTC. This codes for CSVEDQGANKQYF.

The J gene is TRBJ2-3, the V gene TRBV4-2; D call uncertain. CDR1 LGHNA and CDR2 YNFKEQ come from the germline V gene. The ends were cut back, 1 base at V and 2 bases at J, with 16 bases in the middle. The length of the CDR3 is 17 residues. The CDR3 DNA follows: TGTGCCAGCAGCCAAGCCACATCCCGAGCCTTCACAGATACGCAGTATTTT. This encodes CASSQATSRAFTDTQYF.

V gene TRBV7-9 combines with J gene TRBJ2-3; no firm D call. Germline CDR1 and CDR2: SEHNR and FQNEAQ (reference sequence). This CDR3 region has 13 residues. Trimming left V 7 bases short and J 6 bases short, with 14 bases between. CDR3 protein: CASTPNLLDTQYF. The CDR3 nucleotides read TGTGCCAGCACCCCCAATCTTTTGGATACGCAGTATTTT.

This clone has only a few counts. The J gene is TRBJ1-2, the V gene TRBV7-9, with D uncertain. Germline CDR1 SEHNR, CDR2 FQNEAQ (reference sequence). Trimming stripped 5 bases from V and 7 bases from J, with 14 bases between. The CDR3 runs 13 residues. CDR3 nucleotides: TGTGCCAGCAGCCCCGGTCTAAAGGGTGGCTACACCTTC. It is translated as CASSPGLKGGYTF.

The chain is built from TRBV29-1 and TRBJ2-7; TRBD1 aligns across 8 bases. Germline V gene lookup returns CDR1 SQVTM and CDR2 ANQGSEA. The CDR3 runs 12 residues. The junction had 7 bases not matched to a gene; V was cut back by 6 bases and J by 6 bases. In DNA form, the CDR3 reads TGCAGCGTCGTGACAGGGGCAGGCGAGCAGTACTTC. Its protein product is CSVVTGAGEQYF.